The clone carrying this T cell receptor (beta chain) was counted a few times. As yet, its antigen is unknown. Treatment given: approximately 10-day PBMC culture with coronavirus spike peptide pools or control peptides (ViraFEST assay). The V segment lost 1 base and the J segment 9 bases; nucleotides outside the gene matches: 8. This CDR3 has 16 residues. The germline V gene encodes CDR1 SGHVS and CDR2 FQNEAQ. The data originate from a study of vaccination and CD4 T cells after COVID-19. Once obtained from cultured CD4+ T cells, the DNA was sequenced using the Oncomine TCR Beta short-read assay. TCRdb used MiXCR to reprocess the PCR reads, holding one entry per CDR3 protein. The sample consists of roughly 2,700 distinct CDR3 sequences, 30% to 35% of them appearing once.

This TCR came from a human donor who had recovered from COVID-19. This chain connects TRBV7-8 to TRBJ2-3, with 12 bases identical to TRBD2. The sequences come from CD4+ T cells from blood, cultured in vitro, collected after SARS-CoV-2 vaccination. CDR3 amino acids: CASSLVGGLAGPTQYF. CDR3 DNA: TGTGCCAGCAGCTTAGTGGGAGGACTAGCGGGGCCCACGCAGTATTTT.